This TCR beta chain was captured by sequencing in a study of PD-1 blockade in classical Hodgkin lymphoma. This clone was seen a single time. Its antigen is not known. The time point: cycle 4 day 1 (C4D1), after 5 to 7 weeks of nivolumab. Every patient relapsed after autologous stem cell transplantation, and brentuximab vedotin exposure varied. V trimming: 4 bases; J trimming: 4 bases; junction bases outside the gene matches: 4. There are 14 residues in the CDR3. Germline CDR1 SGHRS, CDR2 YFSETQ. Repertoires were generated with immunoSEQ multiplex PCR, while TCRdb's copy carries only in-frame clones and drops some. Among tens of thousands of clones listed, about nine tenths were seen once. Study-level findings and limits: Baseline diversity was lower in partial responders and progressors than complete responders.

This TCR came from a human donor with classical Hodgkin lymphoma. V usage is TRBV5-1 and J usage is TRBJ1-2, with TRBD1 matching 10 bases. The sequencing used peripheral blood mononuclear cells (PBMCs), collected before the fourth cycle of nivolumab. The CDR3 spells CASSPTGGGYGYTF. CDR3 nucleotide sequence: TGCGCCAGCAGCCCGACAGGGGGCGGCTATGGCTACACCTTC.